This T cell receptor (beta chain) is drawn from a study of T cell responses to AZD1222 COVID-19 vaccine. Study outcomes and limitations: Increases in Spike-specific TCR breadth and depth were seen after two AZD1222 doses. Of spike-specific TCRs, nearly half reportedly target regions left unmutated in variants.

A remark on this clone: Its target is not known.

Per germline, CDR1 SQVTM and CDR2 ANQGSEA. The CDR3 contains 15 residues. The ends lost 0 bases at V and 3 bases at J; junction bases unmatched: 6. Clones were read by immunoSEQ multiplex PCR, and TCRdb kept only the in-frame ones, dropping some. The sample carries over 110,000 clones, approximately 90% recorded once. The source material was peripheral blood, sampled on day 0 of AZD1222 vaccination. The chain has TRBV29-1 and TRBJ2-7; 9 nucleotides line up with TRBD1. The clonotype originates from an adult in good health. This chain's CDR3 is CSVEEGGTGSYEQYF. CDR3 bases: TGCAGCGTTGAAGAAGGAGGGACAGGGAGCTACGAGCAGTACTTC.